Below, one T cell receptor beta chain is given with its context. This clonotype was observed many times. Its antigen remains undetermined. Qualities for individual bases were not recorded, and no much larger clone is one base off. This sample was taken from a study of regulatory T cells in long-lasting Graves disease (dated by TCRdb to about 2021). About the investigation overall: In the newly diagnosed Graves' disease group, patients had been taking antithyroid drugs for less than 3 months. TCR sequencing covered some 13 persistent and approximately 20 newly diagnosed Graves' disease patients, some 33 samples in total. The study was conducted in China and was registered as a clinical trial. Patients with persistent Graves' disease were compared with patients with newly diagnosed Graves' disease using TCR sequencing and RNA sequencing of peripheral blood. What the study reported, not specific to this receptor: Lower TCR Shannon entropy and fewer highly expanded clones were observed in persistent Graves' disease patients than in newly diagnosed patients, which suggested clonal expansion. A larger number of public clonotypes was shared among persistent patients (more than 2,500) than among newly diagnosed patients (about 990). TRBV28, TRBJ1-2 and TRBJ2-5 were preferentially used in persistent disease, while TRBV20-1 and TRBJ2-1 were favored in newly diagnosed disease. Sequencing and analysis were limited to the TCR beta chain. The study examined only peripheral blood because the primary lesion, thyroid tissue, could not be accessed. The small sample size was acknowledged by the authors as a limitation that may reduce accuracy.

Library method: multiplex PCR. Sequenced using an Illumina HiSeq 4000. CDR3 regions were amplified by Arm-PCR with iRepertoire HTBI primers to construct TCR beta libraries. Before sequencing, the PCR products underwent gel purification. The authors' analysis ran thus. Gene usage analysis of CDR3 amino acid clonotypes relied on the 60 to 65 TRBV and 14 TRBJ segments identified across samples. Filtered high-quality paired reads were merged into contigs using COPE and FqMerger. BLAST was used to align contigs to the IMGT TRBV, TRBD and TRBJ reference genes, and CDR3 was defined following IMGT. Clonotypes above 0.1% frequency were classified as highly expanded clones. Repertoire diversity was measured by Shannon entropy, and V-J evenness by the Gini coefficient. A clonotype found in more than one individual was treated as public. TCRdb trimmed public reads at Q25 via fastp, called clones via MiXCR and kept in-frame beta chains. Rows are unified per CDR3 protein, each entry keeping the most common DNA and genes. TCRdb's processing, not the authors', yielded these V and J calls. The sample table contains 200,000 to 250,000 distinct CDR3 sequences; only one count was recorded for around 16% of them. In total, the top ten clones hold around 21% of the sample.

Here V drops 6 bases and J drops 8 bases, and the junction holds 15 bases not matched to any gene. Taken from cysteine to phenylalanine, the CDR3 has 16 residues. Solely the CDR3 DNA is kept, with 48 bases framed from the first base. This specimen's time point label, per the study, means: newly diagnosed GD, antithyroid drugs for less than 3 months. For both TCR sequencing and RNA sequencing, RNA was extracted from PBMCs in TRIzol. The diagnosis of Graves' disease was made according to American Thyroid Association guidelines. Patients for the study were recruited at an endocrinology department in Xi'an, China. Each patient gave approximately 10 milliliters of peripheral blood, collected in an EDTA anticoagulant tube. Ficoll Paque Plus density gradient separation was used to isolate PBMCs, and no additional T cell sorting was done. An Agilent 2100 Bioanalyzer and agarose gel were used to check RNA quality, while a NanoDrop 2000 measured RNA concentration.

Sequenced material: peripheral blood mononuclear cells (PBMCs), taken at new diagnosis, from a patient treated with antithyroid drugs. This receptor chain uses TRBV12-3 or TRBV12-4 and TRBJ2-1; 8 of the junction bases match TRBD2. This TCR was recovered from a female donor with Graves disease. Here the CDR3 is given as CASSPKVSSGRYEQFF. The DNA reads TGTGCCAGCAGCCCGAAGGTGTCTAGCGGGCGGTATGAGCAGTTCTTC.